This entry features one T cell receptor beta chain sequence. No antigen is known for it. Germline assignment: CDR1 SGHRS and CDR2 YFSETQ. The CDR3 loop spans 15 amino acids. The germline V and J ends were trimmed by 0 bases and 3 bases, with 10 bases remaining between them. CD4+ cell separation produced CD45RA+ naive and CD45RA-negative memory subsets. This specimen belongs to a study of shared clonotypes between healthy human individuals. Sequencing used immunoSEQ multiplex PCR; TCRdb keeps in-frame clones, though not all of them. The repertoire consists of about 980,000 clones, with over 75% occurring once and the leading ten covering nearly 1.5%. General study points: Researchers sampled blood only, noting tissue repertoires likely differ. Shared across a few donors were around 5% of the naive CD4 clonotypes.

What was sequenced was memory CD4+ T cells sorted from blood. Subset denoted: CD45RA-negative fraction. This clonotype originated in a man between 18 and 29 years old in good health. The rearrangement uses TRBV5-1 and TRBJ2-1; D is unclear. The CDR3 sequence: CASSLGEGGYNEQFF. CDR3 DNA: TGCGCCAGCAGCTTGGGGGAAGGCGGCTACAATGAGCAGTTCTTC.